These 30 T cell receptor beta chains came from one sample sequenced in a study of control samples from healthy donors and cancer patients. Profiling relied on immunoSEQ multiplex PCR, and the TCRdb table lists in-frame clones only, not all of them. The listing contains 150,000 to 200,000 clones. Source material: blood. The receptors come from a woman younger than 45 in good health.

The chain is built from TRBV4-1 and TRBJ2-1, with D possibly being TRBD1 or TRBD2 (6 bases each). The CDR3 consists of 15 residues. V was shortened by 5 bases and J by 9 bases, with 20 bases between the two germline ends. Looked up from germline, CDR1 is MGHRA and CDR2 is YSYEKL. Here the CDR3 DNA reads TGCGCCAGCAGCTCAAGGACAAAGGGGGGCACTGAGCAGTTCTTC. Translating it yields CASSSRTKGGTEQFF.

A note on this clone: Other DNA sequences within the sample encode an identical CDR3. The V and J genes are TRBV27 and TRBJ2-7; D is unresolved. The CDR3 runs 13 residues. Germline CDR1 reads MNHEY; CDR2 reads SMNVEV (reference sequence). Between the trimmed V and J ends, which lost 2 bases and 2 bases, there was a span of 7 bases. This chain's CDR3 is CASSLGRTYEQYF. DNA of the CDR3: TGTGCCAGCAGTTTAGGCCGCACCTACGAGCAGTACTTC.

The chain carries TRBV6-5 and TRBJ2-1; 7 nucleotides align to TRBD1. Germline V lookup: CDR1 MNHEY, CDR2 SVGAGI. With V trimmed by 2 bases and J by 8 bases, 9 bases remained unmatched. The CDR3 contains 15 residues. CDR3 sequence: CASSYGRGWVDEQFF. CDR3 nucleotides: TGTGCCAGCAGTTACGGCAGGGGGTGGGTTGATGAGCAGTTCTTC.

The chain is built from TRBV12-3 or TRBV12-4 and TRBJ1-1; D ambiguous. The CDR3 covers 13 residues. The V end lost 1 base, the J end lost 4 bases, and 7 bases lay between the germline ends. In DNA, the CDR3 is TGTGCCAGCAGTTTAGGGGAACTCACTGAAGCTTTCTTT. Amino acids: CASSLGELTEAFF.

V is TRBV11-3 and J is TRBJ2-7, with D hard to call. Between the trimmed V and J ends, which lost 3 bases and 1 base, there was a span of 7 bases. This CDR3 region has 13 residues. CDR1 and CDR2 (germline): SGHNT, YENEEA. The CDR3 reads CASSFLGSYEQYF. CDR3 coding DNA: TGTGCCAGCAGCTTTCTGGGATCCTACGAGCAGTACTTC.

The genes are TRBV15 and TRBJ1-3; no definite D call. Germline CDR1 is LNHNV and CDR2 is YYDKDF (reference sequence). The CDR3 spans 15 residues. V lost 1 base and J 0 bases, leaving 7 bases between the germline ends. The CDR3 sequence: CATSRGAGSGNTIYF. CDR3 in DNA: TGTGCCACCAGCAGAGGGGCAGGCTCTGGAAACACCATATATTTT.

The gene calls are TRBV9 and TRBJ1-2, with D unclear. This CDR3 contains 15 residues. V gave up 3 bases and J gave up 0 bases, with 12 bases separating them. Germline CDR1 and CDR2: SGDLS and YYNGEE. The chain's CDR3 is CASSAGLGANYGYTF. The CDR3 nucleotides are TGTGCCAGCAGCGCCGGTCTCGGGGCTAACTATGGCTACACCTTC.

As for this clone: Other nucleotide sequences from this sample produce the same CDR3. This chain links TRBV27 with TRBJ1-4, with TRBD1 identical over 10 bases. V lost 5 bases, J lost 6 bases, and 3 bases stayed unmatched. The CDR3 consists of 14 residues. Per germline, CDR1 MNHEY and CDR2 SMNVEV (reference sequence). The CDR3 bases are TGTGCCAGCAGTCTAGGACAGGGGGATGAAAAACTGTTTTTT. Its protein is CASSLGQGDEKLFF.

The V call is TRBV14, the J call TRBJ2-4, with 9 nucleotides matching TRBD1. The CDR3 sequence is 17 residues long. CDR1 is SGHDN, CDR2 FVKESK, per germline. The ends lost 1 base at V and 1 base at J; junction bases unmatched: 5. The CDR3 spells CASSQGTGVGAKNIQYF. The DNA of the CDR3 is TGTGCCAGCAGCCAAGGGACAGGGGTTGGGGCCAAAAACATTCAGTACTTC. The whole variable domain, filled in from reference TRBV14 and TRBJ2-4, reads EAGVTQFPSHSVIEKGQTVTLRCDPISGHDNLYWYRRVMGKEIKFLLHFVKESKQDESGMPNNRFLAERTGGTYSTLKVQPAELEDSGVYFCASSQGTGVGAKNIQYFGAGTRLSVL.

A note on this clone: One end of the junction varies from germline; a read error may be responsible. The genes are TRBV7-7 and TRBJ2-1; 8 nucleotides align to TRBD1. Germline V gene sequence: CDR1 SSHAT, CDR2 FNYEAQ (reference sequence). CDR3 length: 16 amino acids. The DNA of the CDR3 is TGTGCTAGCAGCATCGGACAGGGTATCTCCTACAATGAGCAGTTCTTC. Translation: CASSIGQGISYNEQFF. Variable domain in full (rest from reference TRBV7-7 and TRBJ2-1): GAGVSQSPRYKVTKRGQDVTLRCDPISSHATLYWYQQALGQGPEFLTYFNYEAQPDKSGLPSDRFSAERPEGSISTLTIQRTEQRDSAMYRCASSIGQGISYNEQFFGPGTRLTVL.

This chain links TRBV9 with TRBJ2-2; 8 positions match TRBD2. The CDR3 spans 15 residues. With 1 base clipped from V and 7 bases from J, the junction kept 6 bases outside the gene matches. Germline CDR1 is SGDLS and CDR2 is YYNGEE. CDR3 amino acids: CASSVTGGPFGELFF. CDR3 coding DNA: TGTGCCAGCAGCGTAACGGGAGGGCCGTTCGGGGAGCTGTTTTTT.

The chain combines TRBV10-2 with TRBJ1-1; D is uncertain. Germline V CDR1 and CDR2: WSHSY, SAAADI. The CDR3 totals 11 residues. V lost 2 bases, J lost 8 bases, and 6 bases lay in between. The CDR3 protein is CASSEALEAFF. The CDR3 DNA reads TGCGCCAGCAGTGAGGCCCTCGAAGCTTTCTTT.

This chain connects TRBV5-1 to TRBJ1-1; perhaps TRBD1 as D (6 bases). The CDR3 contains 14 residues. The germline V gene encodes CDR1 SGHRS and CDR2 YFSETQ. V lost 1 base, J lost 7 bases, and 14 bases lay in between. Here the CDR3 DNA reads TGCGCCAGCAGCTTGTCCGGGGGGCGAATTGAAGCTTTCTTT. Its translation is CASSLSGGRIEAFF.

The genes are TRBV3-1 (or the pseudogene TRBV3-2) and TRBJ1-4; 7 bases are a match to TRBD1. The V gene's germline CDR1 is LGHDT and CDR2 YNNKEL (reference sequence). This CDR3 region has 18 residues. V lost 2 bases to trimming and J lost 3 bases; unmatched junction nucleotides: 12. The CDR3 protein is CASSQKRWGQRPNEKLFF. CDR3 sequence (DNA): TGTGCCAGCAGCCAAAAGAGGTGGGGACAGAGACCTAATGAAAAACTGTTTTTT.

V gene TRBV24-1 combines with J gene TRBJ1-2, with 10 positions matching TRBD1. The germline gives CDR1 KGHDR, CDR2 SFDVKD. With V trimmed by 6 bases and J by 6 bases, 3 bases remained unmatched. The CDR3 extends over 13 amino acids. The CDR3: CATSWTGGNGYTF. In DNA form, the CDR3 reads TGTGCCACCAGTTGGACAGGGGGGAATGGCTACACCTTC.

The CDR3 coding sequence is TGTGCCATCCAGCCGGGACGGAGTATGAACACTGAAGCTTTCTTT. Translation gives CAIQPGRSMNTEAFF. The gene calls are TRBV28 and TRBJ1-1, with D possibly being TRBD1 (5 bases). Germline CDR1 is MDHEN and CDR2 is SYDVKM. The CDR3 totals 15 residues. V lost 10 bases and J lost 0, with 18 bases in between.

The V and J genes are TRBV5-1 and TRBJ2-7; D tentatively reads TRBD1 or TRBD2 (6 bases each). The germline CDR1 and CDR2 sequences are SGHRS and YFSETQ. The V gene lost 5 bases and the J gene lost 0 bases, with 18 bases spanning the gap. The CDR3 is 16 residues long. The CDR3 DNA follows: TGCGCCAGCAGAGGAAGGGGGGACACCTACTCCTACGAGCAGTACTTC. It codes for CASRGRGDTYSYEQYF.

A word on this clone: The sample contains more than one DNA sequence encoding this CDR3. The chain combines TRBV6-6 with TRBJ1-1; D ambiguous. The length of the CDR3 is 13 residues. V was trimmed by 0 bases and J by 1 base, leaving 3 bases between them. Germline CDR1 and CDR2: MNHNY and SVGAGI (reference sequence). CDR3 loop: CASSYSENTEAFF. DNA of the CDR3: TGTGCCAGCAGTTACTCAGAGAACACTGAAGCTTTCTTT.

V is TRBV6-2 or TRBV6-3 and J is TRBJ1-6, with D uncertain. V was shortened by 0 bases and J by 3 bases, with 9 bases between the two germline ends. The length of the CDR3 is 16 residues. Germline V gene sequence: CDR1 MNHEY, CDR2 SVGEGT. The CDR3 DNA reads TGTGCCAGCAGTTACTCTGGGCAGCTCTATAATTCACCCCTCCACTTT. Protein: CASSYSGQLYNSPLHF.

The V gene is TRBV6-5, the J gene TRBJ2-1; TRBD2 matches 9 bases. CDR1 is MNHEY and CDR2 is SVGAGI in the germline V gene. This CDR3 has 16 amino acids. V gave up 4 bases and J gave up 5 bases; unmatched junction bases: 9. The CDR3 sequence: CASSLLLAGAHNEQFF. The CDR3 nucleotides are TGTGCCAGCAGTTTACTATTAGCGGGGGCCCACAATGAGCAGTTCTTC.

The J gene is TRBJ2-1, the V gene TRBV5-1, with D perhaps TRBD1 (6 bases). V was cut by 4 bases and J by 5 bases, with 10 bases left in between. CDR1 and CDR2 (germline): SGHRS, YFSETQ. CDR3 length: 13 residues. CDR3: CASSPTGNNEQFF. CDR3 DNA: TGCGCCAGCAGCCCTACAGGGAACAATGAGCAGTTCTTC.

This rearrangement joins TRBV5-4 to TRBJ2-2; no clear D gene. The CDR3 consists of 15 residues. The ends were cut back, 0 bases at V and 2 bases at J, with 8 bases in the middle. Germline CDR1 and CDR2: SGHNT and YYREEE (reference sequence). CDR3 sequence: CASSLVGPNTGELFF. CDR3 in DNA: TGTGCCAGCAGCTTGGTAGGCCCTAACACCGGGGAGCTGTTTTTT.

This chain connects TRBV6-5 to TRBJ1-5, with a possible D match to TRBD1 (5 bases). This CDR3 region has 14 residues. The V end lost 4 bases, the J end lost 9 bases, and 16 bases lay between the germline ends. CDR1 MNHEY and CDR2 SVGAGI come from the germline V gene. The CDR3 protein is CASSFSRDEGPQHF. The CDR3 nucleotides read TGTGCCAGCAGTTTTAGTCGGGACGAAGGGCCCCAGCATTTT.

The chain links TRBV28 to TRBJ1-5; 8 nucleotides align to TRBD1. The junction had 4 bases not matched to a gene; V was cut back by 6 bases and J by 6 bases. Per germline, CDR1 MDHEN and CDR2 SYDVKM. This CDR3 spans 13 amino acids. CDR3 amino acids: CASRSGGGQPQHF. CDR3 in DNA: TGTGCCAGCAGGTCAGGGGGCGGTCAGCCCCAGCATTTT.

About this clone itself: Other nucleotide sequences in the sample specify the same CDR3. The chain carries TRBV7-2 and TRBJ2-7, with D unclear. The CDR3 length is 12 residues. Germline loops: CDR1 SGHTA, CDR2 FQGNSA. V was pared by 1 base and J by 2 bases, with 3 bases between. The CDR3 loop is CASSLGTYEQYF. The DNA of the CDR3 is TGTGCCAGCAGCTTAGGCACCTACGAGCAGTACTTC.

V and J are TRBV2 and TRBJ1-1; unclear D gene. CDR1 is SNHLY and CDR2 is FYNNEI in the germline V gene. V dropped 2 bases and J dropped 2 bases, with 9 bases sitting between them. This CDR3 has 14 amino acids. The CDR3 here is CASSEHGLNTEAFF. The DNA for the CDR3 is TGTGCCAGCAGTGAACATGGGCTAAACACTGAAGCTTTCTTT.

CDR3 loop: CASSLASQGVWDEQFF. The CDR3 region has the DNA TGCGCCAGCAGCTTGGCATCACAGGGCGTATGGGATGAGCAGTTCTTC. The chain is built from TRBV5-1 and TRBJ2-1; a weak D match, TRBD1 (6 bases). Per germline, CDR1 SGHRS and CDR2 YFSETQ. The V end was cut by 0 bases, the J end by 8 bases, with 18 bases between. The CDR3 is 16 amino acids.

The gene calls are TRBV18 and TRBJ1-5; 10 bases are a match to TRBD1. CDR1 is KGHSH, CDR2 LQKENI, per germline. The CDR3 is 14 residues long. J gave up 7 bases and V 5 bases, and 5 bases lay outside the gene matches. CDR3 sequence reads: CASSLGQGGQPQHF. In DNA form, the CDR3 reads TGTGCCAGCTCATTAGGACAGGGGGGGCAGCCCCAGCATTTT.

The V and J genes are TRBV12-5 and TRBJ2-7; D may match TRBD1 or TRBD2 (6 bases each). The CDR3 contains 12 residues. CDR1 is LGHNT, CDR2 FRNRAP, per germline. Deletions cut 1 base from V and 6 bases from J, with 7 bases between. In nucleotides, the CDR3 is TGTGCTAGTGGTTTGGAGGGGGGCGAGCAGTACTTC. Its protein product is CASGLEGGEQYF.

This sequence joins TRBV4-3 and TRBJ1-5; a possible D gene is TRBD1 (6 bases). The CDR3 has 16 amino acids. Germline CDR1 and CDR2: LGHNA and YSLEER. Trimming took off 2 bases at V and 4 bases at J, with 15 bases between the two ends. The chain's CDR3 is CASSQTWTDSNQPQHF. The CDR3 DNA reads as TGCGCCAGCAGCCAAACTTGGACGGACAGTAATCAGCCCCAGCATTTT.